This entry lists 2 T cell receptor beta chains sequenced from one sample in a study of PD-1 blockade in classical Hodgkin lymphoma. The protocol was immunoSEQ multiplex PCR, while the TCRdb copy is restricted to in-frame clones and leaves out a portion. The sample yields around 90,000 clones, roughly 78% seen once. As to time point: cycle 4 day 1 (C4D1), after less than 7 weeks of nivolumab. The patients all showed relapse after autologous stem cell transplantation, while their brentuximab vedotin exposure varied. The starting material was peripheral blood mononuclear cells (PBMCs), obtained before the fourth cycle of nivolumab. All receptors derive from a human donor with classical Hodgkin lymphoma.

CDR3 coding DNA: TGTGCCAGCAGCGGACTAATGAACACCGGGGAGCTGTTTTTT. Translating it yields CASSGLMNTGELFF. The chain carries TRBV7-6 and TRBJ2-2, with D maybe TRBD2 (6 bases). This CDR3 has 14 residues. Germline V gene sequence: CDR1 SGHVS, CDR2 FNYEAQ. V was trimmed by 5 bases and J by 1 base, leaving 8 bases between them.

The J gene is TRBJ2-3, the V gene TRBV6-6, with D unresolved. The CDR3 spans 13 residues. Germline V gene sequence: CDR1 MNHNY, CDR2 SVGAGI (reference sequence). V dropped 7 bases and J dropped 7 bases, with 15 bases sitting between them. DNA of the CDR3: TGTGCCAGCAACCGCGAAGACTCGAATACGCAGTATTTT. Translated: CASNREDSNTQYF.